The next 32 T cell receptor beta chains were all read from a single sample in a study of blood T cell repertoires in COVID-19. TCRdb keeps only in-frame clones here, not all; method: immunoSEQ multiplex PCR. The sample holds some 110,000 clones, 82% seen once. Sequenced sample: peripheral blood. These receptors all stem from a woman aged 70-85 years with acute or convalescent COVID-19.

CDR3 sequence: CASSLGHRVATF. CDR3 nucleotides: TGTGCCAGCAGCTTAGGTCACAGGGTAGCCACCTTC. The chain combines TRBV7-2 with TRBJ1-2; a weak D match, TRBD1 (6 bases). Looked up from germline, CDR1 is SGHTA and CDR2 is FQGNSA. Trimming stripped 1 base from V and 13 bases from J, with 13 bases between. This CDR3 comprises 12 residues.

This chain connects TRBV4-1 to TRBJ2-7, with 7 bases aligning to TRBD1. This CDR3 spans 14 amino acids. Trimming cost V 0 bases and J 1 base; bases outside gene matches: 0. Germline loops: CDR1 MGHRA, CDR2 YSYEKL. The CDR3 protein is CASSQEGQSYEQYF. The CDR3 DNA is TGCGCCAGCAGCCAAGAGGGACAGTCCTACGAGCAGTACTTC.

The chain carries TRBV6-5 and TRBJ1-1; 8 nucleotides match TRBD1. J gave up 2 bases and V 7 bases, and 3 bases lay outside the gene matches. The germline V gene encodes CDR1 MNHEY and CDR2 SVGAGI. The CDR3 runs 13 residues. This CDR3 is CASKDRGNTEAFF. The CDR3 DNA follows: TGTGCCAGCAAAGACAGGGGCAACACTGAAGCTTTCTTT.

The chain has TRBV2 and TRBJ2-3; D is unclear. Germline CDR1 SNHLY, CDR2 FYNNEI. This CDR3 comprises 16 residues. V lost 3 bases to trimming and J lost 5 bases, with 18 bases between them. The CDR3 nucleotides read TGTGCCAGCAGTGAGCTAGGCGCTAGGTCGAAAGATACGCAGTATTTT. This encodes CASSELGARSKDTQYF.

For this clone: At one end, the junction sequence differs from germline, possibly due to a read error. The chain couples TRBV7-9 to TRBJ2-1; 7 bases align to TRBD2. In germline, CDR1 is SEHNR, CDR2 FQNEAQ (reference sequence). This CDR3 has 12 residues. This CDR3 reads CASSLERGPVLF. The CDR3 coding sequence is TGTGCCAGCAGCTTGGAGCGGGGTCCCGTTCTCTTC.

This clone has only one observation. The rearrangement uses TRBV7-2 and TRBJ1-6, with D possibly being TRBD1 (6 bases). Per the germline V gene, CDR1 is SGHTA and CDR2 is FQGNSA. CDR3 size: 17 residues. V lost 0 bases and J lost 4, with 13 bases in between. The CDR3 here is CASSLASGQNYNSPLHF. The CDR3 DNA is TGTGCCAGCAGCTTAGCATCCGGACAGAATTATAATTCACCCCTCCACTTT. The variable domain in full, with the rest retrieved from reference TRBV7-2 and TRBJ1-6, is GAGVSQSPSNKVTEKGKDVELRCDPISGHTALYWYRQSLGQGLEFLIYFQGNSAPDKSGLPSDRFSAERTGGSVSTLTIQRTQQEDSAVYLCASSLASGQNYNSPLHFGNGTRLTVT.

The chain joins TRBV7-3 to TRBJ2-1; 12 bases fit TRBD2. Per germline, CDR1 SGHTA and CDR2 FQGTGA. The ends lost 6 bases at V and 3 bases at J; junction bases unmatched: 6. The CDR3 extends over 16 amino acids. The DNA of the CDR3 is TGTGCCAGCAGTCCAGGACTAGCGGGGCGCTACAATGAGCAGTTCTTC. Amino acids: CASSPGLAGRYNEQFF.

The rearrangement joins TRBV6-1 to TRBJ1-2, with D possibly being TRBD1 (5 bases). Per the germline V gene, CDR1 is MNHNS and CDR2 is SASEGT. Trimming removed 2 bases at V and 6 bases at J, with 10 bases between. CDR3 length equals 13 residues. CDR3 sequence: CASSEWAGNGYTF. The DNA of the CDR3 is TGTGCCAGCAGTGAATGGGCAGGGAATGGCTACACCTTC.

The chain has TRBV15 and TRBJ2-2; TRBD2 is a possible D gene (7 bases). Trimming left V 7 bases short and J 5 bases short, with 14 bases between. The CDR3 consists of 14 residues. In germline, CDR1 is LNHNV, CDR2 YYDKDF (reference sequence). The CDR3 loop is CATKGGAVTGELFF. The CDR3 DNA sequence: TGTGCCACCAAGGGGGGGGCGGTGACCGGGGAGCTGTTTTTT. Complete variable domain (other parts from reference TRBV15 and TRBJ2-2): DAMVIQNPRYQVTQFGKPVTLSCSQTLNHNVMYWYQQKSSQAPKLLFHYYDKDFNNEADTPDNFQSRRPNTSFCFLDIRSPGLGDTAMYLCATKGGAVTGELFFGEGSRLTVL.

The J gene is TRBJ1-3, the V gene TRBV3-1 (or the pseudogene TRBV3-2), with D possibly matching TRBD1 (5 bases). Per the germline V gene, CDR1 is LGHDT and CDR2 is YNNKEL (reference sequence). This CDR3 is built from 17 residues. The ends were cut back, 0 bases at V and 0 bases at J, with 12 bases in the middle. In nucleotides, the CDR3 is TGTGCCAGCAGCCAAGAAGTCGACAGCTTCTCTGGAAACACCATATATTTT. It is translated as CASSQEVDSFSGNTIYF.

Only one count was recorded for this clone. The chain combines TRBV6-5 with TRBJ2-7; 7 bases are shared with TRBD2. The V gene end was trimmed by 6 bases and the J gene end by 0 bases; junction bases not matched to a gene: 11. Germline V lookup: CDR1 MNHEY, CDR2 SVGAGI. The CDR3 length is 16 residues. The CDR3 coding sequence is TGTGCCAGCAGCTACGGGGACTACCCAAGCTCCTACGAGCAGTACGTC. Protein: CASSYGDYPSSYEQYV.

The V call is TRBV11-3, the J call TRBJ2-7; 7 bases align to TRBD1. Losses at the gene ends were 6 bases for V and 7 bases for J; bases not matched to a gene: 12. This CDR3 has 14 residues. Germline CDR1 SGHNT, CDR2 YENEEA. In DNA, the CDR3 is TGTGCCAGCAGACCGGACAGGATAATGGGAGAGCAGTACTTC. As protein: CASRPDRIMGEQYF.

V usage is TRBV30 and J usage is TRBJ1-2, with 7 bases matching TRBD1. The junction had 3 bases not matched to a gene; V was cut back by 0 bases and J by 8 bases. CDR1 and CDR2 (germline): GTSNPN, SVGIG (reference sequence). This CDR3 comprises 12 residues. The CDR3 DNA reads as TGTGCCTGGAGTGTAGAGACAGGGGGCTACACCTTC. It encodes CAWSVETGGYTF.

This chain uses TRBV6-6 with TRBJ1-5; tentatively, D is TRBD1 (5 bases). The length of the CDR3 is 16 residues. The germline CDR1 and CDR2 sequences are MNHNY and SVGAGI (reference sequence). Deletions cut 2 bases from V and 0 bases from J, with 11 bases between. CDR3 protein: CASSYGRAYSNQPQHF. CDR3 coding DNA: TGTGCCAGCAGTTACGGCAGGGCTTATAGCAATCAGCCCCAGCATTTT.

The chain recombines TRBV7-2 with TRBJ2-3; 9 bases are a match to TRBD2. The CDR3 extends over 15 amino acids. Germline V CDR1 and CDR2: SGHTA, FQGNSA. V lost 5 bases, J lost 9 bases, and 12 bases stayed unmatched. The CDR3 DNA reads as TGTGCCAGCAGCCCGCCGGCTAGCGGGGTTGGAACGCAGTATTTT. The encoded protein is CASSPPASGVGTQYF.

This clone was observed a few times. This sequence joins TRBV5-3 and TRBJ1-3; D is undetermined. TRBV5-3 is labeled an ORF, and its function is uncertain. V gave up 0 bases and J gave up 2 bases, with 15 bases separating them. CDR3 length equals 17 residues. CDR3 loop: CARSLGPTGIAGNTIYF. The CDR3, as DNA: TGTGCCAGAAGCTTGGGACCCACGGGAATAGCTGGAAACACCATATATTTT.

With respect to this clone: Its ends do not fully match the called genes, so a read error is possible. The gene calls are TRBV3-1 (or the pseudogene TRBV3-2) and TRBJ2-1, with a possible D match to TRBD1 (6 bases). Germline V gives CDR1 LGHDT, CDR2 YNNKEL (reference sequence). This CDR3 comprises 12 residues. The CDR3 DNA follows: TGTGCCAGCAGACAAGGGACACCTGAGCAGTTCTTC. As protein: CASRQGTPEQFF.

This sequence joins TRBV19 and TRBJ2-7, with D perhaps matching TRBD2 (6 bases). Deletions cut 4 bases from V and 1 base from J, with 8 bases between. The CDR3 consists of 13 residues. Germline V lookup: CDR1 LNHDA, CDR2 SQIVND (reference sequence). CDR3 in amino acids: CASSTGRSYEQYF. CDR3 nucleotides: TGTGCCAGTAGTACCGGGAGATCCTACGAGCAGTACTTC.

The chain couples TRBV5-4 to TRBJ2-5; 11 bases are a match to TRBD2. Germline CDR1 SGHNT, CDR2 YYREEE (reference sequence). The ends lost 2 bases at V and 4 bases at J; junction bases unmatched: 1. The CDR3 has 14 amino acids. The CDR3 loop reads CASSFGLAGETQYF. The DNA of the CDR3 is TGTGCCAGCAGCTTTGGACTAGCGGGAGAGACCCAGTACTTC.

This clone has at least ten counts. The sample carries other DNA sequences with the same CDR3. This sequence joins TRBV12-3 or TRBV12-4 and TRBJ1-1; D might be TRBD1 (5 bases). This CDR3 spans 13 amino acids. V shed 6 bases and J shed 1 base, with 9 bases lying between them. CDR3 nucleotides: TGTGCCAGCAGGTCTACAGGGAACACTGAAGCTTTCTTT. This codes for CASRSTGNTEAFF.

This chain's CDR3 is CASSRTGWDGYTF. In DNA form, the CDR3 reads TGTGCCAGTAGTCGTACAGGGTGGGATGGCTACACCTTC. The chain is built from TRBV19 and TRBJ1-2; possibly TRBD1 for D (6 bases). CDR3 length: 13 amino acids. The germline CDR1 and CDR2 sequences are LNHDA and SQIVND (reference sequence). V was clipped by 5 bases and J by 6 bases, with 13 bases between them.

DNA for the CDR3: TGCAGCGTTGGGACAACCGGGACAGACTATGGCTACACCTTC. Its protein is CSVGTTGTDYGYTF. The rearrangement uses TRBV29-1 and TRBJ1-2, with TRBD1 matching 7 bases. CDR3 length: 14 residues. Germline loops: CDR1 SQVTM, CDR2 ANQGSEA. V lost 4 bases and J lost 3; bases outside the gene matches: 8.

This clone was counted between two and nine times. The chain employs TRBV20-1 and TRBJ2-3, with 9 bases that match TRBD2. The junction had 9 bases not matched to a gene; V was cut back by 3 bases and J by 2 bases. In germline, CDR1 is DFQATT, CDR2 SNEGSKA (reference sequence). This CDR3 comprises 16 residues. The CDR3 loop reads CSASKRGGGATDTQYF. Here the CDR3 DNA reads TGCAGTGCTAGTAAGCGGGGCGGGGGGGCCACAGATACGCAGTATTTT.

The chain is built from TRBV3-1 (or the pseudogene TRBV3-2) and TRBJ1-2, with D maybe TRBD1 (5 bases). Germline CDR1 LGHDT, CDR2 YNNKEL (reference sequence). The ends were cut back, 0 bases at V and 7 bases at J, with 12 bases in the middle. The CDR3 is 14 residues long. The CDR3 spells CASSQDGGSSGYTF. The CDR3 nucleotides read TGTGCCAGCAGCCAAGATGGGGGGTCCTCTGGCTACACCTTC.

This clone has only a few counts. V usage is TRBV4-3 and J usage is TRBJ2-3; 9 nucleotides agree with TRBD2. Germline values: CDR1 LGHNA, CDR2 YSLEER. The CDR3 spans 20 residues. The trim removed 0 bases at V and 0 bases at J, leaving 13 bases unmatched. The CDR3 reads CASSQDPAVAGGRSTDTQYF. The CDR3 DNA is TGCGCCAGCAGCCAAGATCCGGCGGTCGCGGGGGGGAGAAGCACAGATACGCAGTATTTT.

The V call is TRBV7-4, the J call TRBJ1-3; a weak D match, TRBD1 (6 bases). V lost 3 bases and J lost 0, with 15 bases in between. The CDR3 is 17 residues long. Germline V gives CDR1 SGHVT, CDR2 SQSDAQ. The chain's CDR3 is CASSFVQGTSSGNTIYF. The CDR3 nucleotides are TGTGCCAGCAGCTTCGTTCAGGGGACGTCCTCTGGAAACACCATATATTTT.

This sequence joins TRBV19 and TRBJ1-4, with 11 bases that match TRBD1. The CDR3 spans 16 residues. Trimming removed 10 bases from V and 0 bases from J; junction bases left unmatched: 7. Germline V gene data show CDR1 as LNHDA and CDR2 as SQIVND (reference sequence). CDR3 sequence: CATRDRGYATNEKLFF. The CDR3 bases are TGTGCCACCAGGGACAGGGGGTATGCAACTAATGAAAAACTGTTTTTT. The whole variable domain, filled in from reference TRBV19 and TRBJ1-4, reads DGGITQSPKYLFRKEGQNVTLSCEQNLNHDAMYWYRQDPGQGLRLIYYSQIVNDFQKGDIAEGYSVSREKKESFPLTVTSAQKNPTAFYLCATRDRGYATNEKLFFGSGTQLSVL.

DNA of the CDR3: TGTGCCAGCAGCTCGACAGGGGCAGATCAGCCCCAGCATTTT. This encodes CASSSTGADQPQHF. The chain is built from TRBV7-9 and TRBJ1-5; 8 nucleotides align to TRBD1. V dropped 4 bases and J dropped 5; count of bases not matched to a gene: 4. CDR1 is SEHNR, CDR2 FQNEAQ, per germline (reference sequence). This CDR3 comprises 14 residues.

This chain joins TRBV5-4 and TRBJ2-7; 9 positions agree with TRBD1. The V and J ends lost 0 bases and 5 bases, in that order; junction bases with no gene match: 6. The CDR3 loop spans 15 amino acids. Per the germline V gene, CDR1 is SGHNT and CDR2 is YYREEE (reference sequence). For the CDR3, the DNA is TGTGCCAGCAGCTTGGTCGGGACAGGGTACCACGAGCAGTACTTC. Its translation: CASSLVGTGYHEQYF.

The V call is TRBV7-2, the J call TRBJ1-6; 8 bases agree with TRBD1. CDR3 size: 15 residues. V trimming: 6 bases; J trimming: 9 bases; junction bases outside the gene matches: 10. Germline values: CDR1 SGHTA, CDR2 FQGNSA. The CDR3 loop reads CASSYGQGLSSPLHF. CDR3 bases: TGTGCCAGCAGTTACGGACAGGGTTTGAGTTCACCCCTCCACTTT. Filled out from reference TRBV7-2 and TRBJ1-6, the complete variable domain reads GAGVSQSPSNKVTEKGKDVELRCDPISGHTALYWYRQSLGQGLEFLIYFQGNSAPDKSGLPSDRFSAERTGGSVSTLTIQRTQQEDSAVYLCASSYGQGLSSPLHFGNGTRLTVT.

This chain connects TRBV6-5 to TRBJ1-2; 8 bases line up with TRBD1. Germline CDR1 is MNHEY and CDR2 is SVGAGI. This CDR3 has 15 amino acids. V shed 7 bases and J 4 bases; nucleotides not matched to a gene: 11. Here the CDR3 DNA reads TGTGCCAGCACTAACCAACAGGGGGGAAGCTATGGCTACACCTTC. Encoded protein: CASTNQQGGSYGYTF.

The chain couples TRBV5-1 to TRBJ1-2, with 9 bases matching TRBD1. The CDR3 runs to 16 residues. The germline gives CDR1 SGHRS, CDR2 YFSETQ. Germline trimming cut 4 bases from V and 5 bases from J; bases unmatched to any gene: 12. CDR3 nucleotide sequence: TGCGCCAGCAGCCCATCGCCTGGGGGACAGGGATATGGCTACACCTTC. This sequence encodes CASSPSPGGQGYGYTF.